This TCR beta chain was documented in a study of PD-1 blockade in classical Hodgkin lymphoma. On this clone itself: As yet, its antigen is unknown.

Following autologous stem cell transplantation, relapse occurred in every patient, and exposure to brentuximab vedotin varied. Best overall response was complete response, partial response or progressive disease in these relapsed/refractory classical Hodgkin lymphoma patients. Study-level findings and limits: The CD4+ diversity rise by C4D1 was clearest in complete responders. As was reported, newly diagnosed patients showed lower baseline TCR diversity than healthy donors did.

The CDR3 consists of 17 residues. The junction had 12 bases not matched to a gene; V was cut back by 1 base and J by 4 bases. Germline CDR1 is LGHNA and CDR2 is YSLEER. The repertoire was sequenced with immunoSEQ multiplex PCR; TCRdb's copy has only in-frame clones and lacks some. This sample has approximately 98,000 clones, with 80% to 90% found just once. The TCR was taken from a human donor with classical Hodgkin lymphoma. This specimen was peripheral blood mononuclear cells (PBMCs), taken before the second cycle of nivolumab. The rearrangement joins TRBV4-3 to TRBJ1-2; 7 nucleotides agree with TRBD1. The CDR3 sequence is CASSQVGPKGATYGYTF. CDR3 in DNA: TGCGCCAGCAGCCAAGTGGGCCCCAAGGGGGCGACCTATGGCTACACCTTC.